This is a list of T cell receptor beta chains from one sample in a study of CD8 T cells in ankylosing spondylitis. Each CDR3 protein gets one entry after TCRdb re-called the 5' RACE reads with MiXCR. The sample has about 220,000 distinct CDR3 sequences, 7.3% seen once; the top ten hold over 12%. The specimen sequenced was blood, either unsorted or a sorted T cell fraction (not recorded which). All receptors come from a male donor with ankylosing spondylitis. CDR3s leave out the opening cysteine and the closing phenylalanine or tryptophan. The order of the fields is V gene, J gene, CDR3 protein.

V: TRBV4-2
J: TRBJ2-3
CDR3: ASSQSSGGALSTQY

V: TRBV7-2
J: TRBJ2-7
CDR3: ASSLVSSGSMNEQY

V: TRBV11-2
J: TRBJ2-1
CDR3: ASSLGTGGNEQF

V: TRBV6-2/TRBV6-3
J: TRBJ1-2
CDR3: ASSYSGDGYT

V: TRBV29-1
J: TRBJ1-1
CDR3: SVEKGQLNTEAF

V: TRBV3-1
J: TRBJ2-1
CDR3: ASSLGTPGADEQF

V: TRBV7-9
J: TRBJ1-1
CDR3: ASSSTGQQPNTEAF

V: TRBV9
J: TRBJ1-4
CDR3: ASSVAGGLGEKLF

V: TRBV7-8
J: TRBJ2-3
CDR3: ASSSVGRARLDTQY

V: TRBV5-6
J: TRBJ2-1
CDR3: ASRDRAGEQF

V: TRBV12-3/TRBV12-4
J: TRBJ2-1
CDR3: ASSHREQF

V: TRBV5-6
J: TRBJ2-7
CDR3: ASSLVRGATYEQY

V: TRBV4-3
J: TRBJ2-1
CDR3: ASSQVWGTGLNEQF

V: TRBV6-2/TRBV6-3
J: TRBJ1-4
CDR3: ASSSQGTNEKLF

V: TRBV6-5
J: TRBJ1-2
CDR3: ASSYSRGGWGYT

V: TRBV6-1
J: TRBJ2-7
CDR3: ASLWTVAEQY

V: TRBV7-9
J: TRBJ2-2
CDR3: AMGPDRPTGELF

V: TRBV30
J: TRBJ2-7
CDR3: AWSWGGSEQY

V: TRBV7-9
J: TRBJ2-7
CDR3: ASSFSGSQY

V: TRBV6-5
J: TRBJ1-4
CDR3: ASSYSSGNEKLF

V: TRBV7-9
J: TRBJ1-1
CDR3: ASSPGRGSTEAF

V: TRBV28
J: TRBJ2-2
CDR3: ASSLRDAIANTGELF

V: TRBV6-5
J: TRBJ1-1
CDR3: ASSYPGATEAF

V: TRBV9
J: TRBJ2-7
CDR3: ASSVSSGGLPHEQY

V: TRBV27
J: TRBJ2-7
CDR3: ASSFSKGQGTYEQY

V: TRBV2
J: TRBJ2-1
CDR3: ASSETGLAQF

V: TRBV29-1
J: TRBJ2-7
CDR3: SVEGRGGRGSYEQY

V: TRBV27
J: TRBJ2-7
CDR3: ASSIAGGPREQY

V: TRBV4-3
J: TRBJ1-6
CDR3: ASSQDGSTLH

V: TRBV12-5
J: TRBJ2-1
CDR3: ASGRDLYNEQF

V: TRBV29-1
J: TRBJ1-1
CDR3: SVVIGNTEAF

V: TRBV9
J: TRBJ2-1
CDR3: ASSAGSGDSYNEQF

V: TRBV13
J: TRBJ2-7
CDR3: ASSLKSGRGHEQY

V: TRBV9
J: TRBJ2-3
CDR3: ASSIGTMDSTDTQY

V: TRBV4-3
J: TRBJ2-1
CDR3: ASSQGTPINNEQF

V: TRBV7-6
J: TRBJ2-1
CDR3: ASSLRTSGSTDEQF

V: TRBV5-1
J: TRBJ2-1
CDR3: ASTLGAGGLRNEQF

V: TRBV28
J: TRBJ1-1
CDR3: ASRPPRDRGWTEAF

V: TRBV2
J: TRBJ2-1
CDR3: ASSDKPLLAGGYYNEQF

V: TRBV4-1
J: TRBJ1-5
CDR3: ASSHRASFNQPQH

V: TRBV6-5
J: TRBJ2-1
CDR3: ASSLGSSSYNEQF

V: TRBV29-1
J: TRBJ1-1
CDR3: SAKLNTEAF

V: TRBV27
J: TRBJ2-7
CDR3: AVRGPSFYEQY

V: TRBV20-1
J: TRBJ2-5
CDR3: SASYQADQETQY

V: TRBV28
J: TRBJ2-5
CDR3: ASSLELAGVQETQY

V: TRBV24-1
J: TRBJ2-3
CDR3: ATSDVSGRHTQY

V: TRBV6-2/TRBV6-3
J: TRBJ1-5
CDR3: ASRGLMSGYSNQPQH

V: TRBV12-3/TRBV12-4
J: TRBJ2-1
CDR3: ASSEIALIGQGF

V: TRBV10-1
J: TRBJ2-3
CDR3: ASSDETTPTDTQY